These T cell receptor beta chains were read from a single sample in a study of shared clonotypes between healthy human individuals. Here immunoSEQ multiplex PCR was the method, and the copy in TCRdb shows in-frame clones only, minus some. The repertoire has 2 million to 2.5 million clones, 90% to 95% of them found once; the top ten carry approximately 0.4%. The specimen was naive CD4+ T cells from PBMCs. The receptors originated from a man aged 18-30 years in good health. Some clones in this sample may be carry-over from other donors' samples. The conserved cysteine and the conserved F or W are not part of the CDR3 here. A D gene is named only where the DNA matches it firmly.

>TRBV19|TRBD1
ASRPGQGNYGYT
>TRBV25-1|NA
ASSVTGRGGPGELF
>TRBV5-1|NA
ASSAAYEQY
>TRBV28|TRBD1
ASSEHRGSSGYT
>TRBV5-1|TRBD2
ASSLALAGGGNEQF
>TRBV28|NA
ASSLTRLNQPQH
>TRBV7-3|NA
ASSLMTTGSGANVLT
>TRBV6-5|TRBD1
ASSRTGGGGQPQH
>TRBV15|NA
ATRAGRDSNQPQH
>TRBV27|NA
ASSLKSNTGELF
>TRBV7-3|NA
ASSSAGVNTEAF
>TRBV28|NA
ASSPGQIQETQY
>TRBV7-2|TRBD1
ASSLRGQPSTDTQY
>TRBV7-3|NA
ASSLMPWARWAYEQY
>TRBV7-9|TRBD2
ASSKGASGFYNEQF
>TRBV6-1|TRBD1
AQGEQTPYNYGYT
>TRBV4-1|NA
ASSQEGSSYNSPLH
>TRBV7-7|NA
ASSLSGPDTQY
>TRBV7-8|TRBD2
ASSLSPGGLIYEQY
>TRBV28|TRBD1
ASSSPGQGKNIQY
>TRBV29-1|NA
SASPGTGYGYT
>TRBV5-1|TRBD2
ASSLLAGAAGELF
>TRBV6-5|NA
ACKDRTNEKLF
>TRBV27|NA
ASSRAGATGELF
>TRBV18|NA
ASSPRPQLYSNQPQH
>TRBV12-5|TRBD2
ASGLQLAGGQRGEQF
>TRBV29-1|NA
SVDNGRTEAF
>TRBV28|NA
ASSPERSYEQY
>TRBV25-1|NA
ASRAGTLNTGELF
>TRBV5-8|TRBD1
ASSLGQGSFLPQH
>TRBV10-1|TRBD1
ASSRDRDCNQPQH
>TRBV6-1|NA
ASSDPRGILSGNTIY
>TRBV5-1|NA
ASSWGRNEQF
>TRBV29-1|NA
SSQGEYREGTDTQY
>TRBV5-1|TRBD1
ASSLGSGQGIFYGYT
>TRBV28|NA
ASEDLIGGELF
>TRBV27|TRBD2
ASSGLVGETQY
>TRBV6-5|NA
ASSRDPGGTEAF
>TRBV7-3|NA
ASSLGYGNTIY
>TRBV20-1|NA
SANNQETQY
>TRBV19|NA
ASSYGGQDTQY
>TRBV2|NA
ASMGFGTDYNEQF
>TRBV5-1|NA
ASSISFQETQY
>TRBV7-2|NA
ASSLGRSEQY
>TRBV5-1|TRBD2
ASYSGETFYEQY
>TRBV6-1|NA
ASTVAPGSYNEQF
>TRBV6-5|NA
ASRRDPYNEQF
>TRBV11-3|TRBD1
ASSLGQSDIQY
>TRBV5-1|TRBD2
ASSLGGLAAPYEQY
>TRBV7-8|TRBD1
ASSPRDRITQETQY
>TRBV7-3|NA
ASSPWGVETQY
>TRBV7-9|NA
ASSLASGFSYEQY
>TRBV5-6|NA
ASRRDDTQY
>TRBV28|TRBD2
ASRLTTSGSSIGELF
>TRBV7-9|NA
ASSLMRAGELF
>TRBV2|NA
ASSEAPETQY
>TRBV7-9|NA
ASSLIQGYEQY
>TRBV19|TRBD1
ASRNRGNEKLF
>TRBV5-4|NA
ASSLGGAGTDTQY
>TRBV27|TRBD2
ASSLLTGGSRQETQY